The 17 T cell receptor beta chains below all came from one sample that was sequenced in a study of T cells in Graves' hyperthyroidism and ophthalmopathy. RNA transcripts served as the template for amplifying TCR beta CDR3 regions. A set of HTBI primers served as the primers for a first-round RT-PCR of the TCR CDR3. Via MiXCR, TCRdb re-called the multiplex PCR reads, giving one row per CDR3 protein. This table holds fewer than 250,000 distinct CDR3 sequences, around 17% found once. The specimen was blood. The origin of the receptors is a woman aged 18-29 years with Graves' ophthalmopathy.

The chain is built from TRBV20-1 and TRBJ2-3; 13 positions match TRBD2. This CDR3 is built from 15 residues. The V segment lost 6 bases and the J segment 5 bases; nucleotides outside the gene matches: 8. Looked up from germline, CDR1 is DFQATT and CDR2 is SNEGSKA (reference sequence). CDR3 in amino acids: CSALGLAGDRDTQYF. DNA of the CDR3: TGCAGTGCCCTCGGACTAGCGGGAGATAGAGATACGCAGTATTTT.

This clonotype was seen many times. This chain joins TRBV6-1 and TRBJ2-1; 10 bases line up with TRBD1. Germline lookup yields CDR1 MNHNS and CDR2 SASEGT. The ends lost 5 bases at V and 4 bases at J; junction bases unmatched: 5. The CDR3 extends over 15 amino acids. CDR3: CASSKTGGQYNEQFF. Here the CDR3 DNA reads TGTGCCAGCAGTAAGACAGGGGGCCAATACAATGAGCAGTTCTTC.

This clonotype was recorded many times. V is TRBV20-1 and J is TRBJ2-7, with 11 bases identical to TRBD2. The germline gives CDR1 DFQATT, CDR2 SNEGSKA (reference sequence). This CDR3 has 13 residues. V lost 4 bases to trimming and J lost 6 bases; unmatched junction nucleotides: 5. This CDR3 reads CSANSGRAIEQYF. In DNA, the CDR3 is TGCAGTGCTAATAGCGGGAGGGCCATCGAGCAGTACTTC.

This clonotype was counted many times. The V gene is TRBV27, the J gene TRBJ2-3, with TRBD1 matching 7 bases. With V trimmed by 10 bases and J by 1 base, 8 bases remained unmatched. From germline, CDR1 is MNHEY and CDR2 SMNVEV (reference sequence). This CDR3 region has 14 residues. Here the CDR3 reads CATTRGRGTDTQYF. The CDR3 nucleotides read TGTGCCACTACGAGGGGGCGCGGCACAGATACGCAGTATTTT.

The DNA of the CDR3 is TGTGCCAGCAGTTTACGGGCGGGCGTCCCTAACTATGGCTACACCTTC. Translated: CASSLRAGVPNYGYTF. The J gene is TRBJ1-2, the V gene TRBV12-3 or TRBV12-4; D not certain. The CDR3 extends over 16 amino acids. Deletions cut 2 bases from V and 0 bases from J, with 13 bases between.

Many counts were recorded for this clonotype. The genes are TRBV25-1 and TRBJ1-6; D unresolved. Looked up from germline, CDR1 is MGHDK and CDR2 is SYGVNS. The CDR3 runs to 15 residues. V shed 1 base and J shed 11 bases, with 15 bases lying between them. The CDR3 nucleotides read TGTGCCAGCAGTGAATTAGATCATTTTGGTACACCCCTCCACTTT. Translated: CASSELDHFGTPLHF.

In this sample, this clonotype turned up many times. The J gene is TRBJ1-1, the V gene TRBV9; tentatively, D is TRBD1 (5 bases). The length of the CDR3 is 14 residues. Germline CDR1 SGDLS, CDR2 YYNGEE. V dropped 7 bases and J dropped 1 base, with 14 bases sitting between them. CDR3 in DNA: TGTGCCAGCCCCAACGGGGCGACGAACACTGAAGCTTTCTTT. It yields the protein CASPNGATNTEAFF.

This clonotype was recorded many times. This chain links TRBV27 with TRBJ2-1; D is perhaps TRBD2 (5 bases). The germline gives CDR1 MNHEY, CDR2 SMNVEV (reference sequence). This CDR3 spans 16 amino acids. V dropped 2 bases and J dropped 2 bases, with 13 bases sitting between them. Here the CDR3 DNA reads TGTGCCAGCAGTTTACTGACTGGGAGTCCCTACAATGAGCAGTTCTTC. Translated, it gives CASSLLTGSPYNEQFF.

The gene calls are TRBV12-3 or TRBV12-4 and TRBJ1-5, with 7 bases matching TRBD1. This CDR3 is built from 15 residues. J lost 0 bases, V lost 4 bases, and 3 bases had no gene match. The CDR3 is CASSYNRGSNQPQHF. The DNA of the CDR3 is TGTGCCAGCAGTTATAACAGGGGTAGCAATCAGCCCCAGCATTTT.

This chain links TRBV2 with TRBJ2-1, with 10 bases lining up with TRBD2. The trim removed 4 bases at V and 10 bases at J, leaving 7 bases unmatched. CDR3 length: 14 amino acids. Germline CDR1 SNHLY, CDR2 FYNNEI. DNA for the CDR3: TGTGCCAGCAGTGGCCTAGCGGGAGCCAGGGAGCAGTTCTTC. Amino acids: CASSGLAGAREQFF.

This clonotype appeared many times. The gene calls are TRBV7-8 and TRBJ2-1; weak D call: TRBD2 (6 bases). The CDR3 covers 17 residues. Per the germline V gene, CDR1 is SGHVS and CDR2 is FQNEAQ. The ends were cut back, 1 base at V and 4 bases at J, with 17 bases in the middle. The CDR3 reads CASSLDAIRDSYNEQFF. The CDR3 nucleotides are TGTGCCAGCAGCTTAGATGCGATCCGGGACTCATACAATGAGCAGTTCTTC.

This rearrangement joins TRBV18 to TRBJ2-7; TRBD2 is a possible D gene (6 bases). This CDR3 spans 12 amino acids. Between the trimmed V and J ends, which lost 6 bases and 6 bases, there was a span of 12 bases. CDR1 is KGHSH, CDR2 LQKENI, per germline. The CDR3 spells CASSTGGREQYF. DNA for the CDR3: TGTGCCAGCTCCACCGGAGGGCGCGAGCAGTACTTC.

In its sample, this clonotype was seen many times. The rearrangement joins TRBV2 to TRBJ2-4; D ambiguous. V shed 4 bases and J shed 5 bases, with 6 bases lying between them. This CDR3 comprises 12 residues. Germline V gene lookup returns CDR1 SNHLY and CDR2 FYNNEI. CDR3 DNA sequence: TGTGCCAGCAGTGGAGACCAAAACATTCAGTACTTC. Amino acids: CASSGDQNIQYF.

The CDR3 loop is CASSLGSSFAGELFF. CDR3 coding DNA: TGTGCCAGCAGCTTAGGGAGTAGCTTCGCCGGGGAGCTGTTTTTT. The chain uses TRBV7-8 and TRBJ2-2; the D is unclear. V was cut by 1 base and J by 6 bases, with 12 bases left in between. Germline loops: CDR1 SGHVS, CDR2 FQNEAQ. The CDR3 has 15 amino acids.

This clonotype has a count of ten or more. The rearrangement joins TRBV19 to TRBJ1-1; no reliable D call. Germline assignment: CDR1 LNHDA and CDR2 SQIVND (reference sequence). CDR3 size: 11 residues. With 7 bases removed from V and 2 bases from J, the gap between germline ends came to 5 bases. As DNA, the CDR3 is TGTGCCAGTACCTATAACACTGAAGCTTTCTTT. It encodes CASTYNTEAFF. Drawing the rest from reference TRBV19 and TRBJ1-1, the complete variable domain is DGGITQSPKYLFRKEGQNVTLSCEQNLNHDAMYWYRQDPGQGLRLIYYSQIVNDFQKGDIAEGYSVSREKKESFPLTVTSAQKNPTAFYLCASTYNTEAFFGQGTRLTVV.

At least ten counts were recorded for this clonotype. The chain links TRBV29-1 to TRBJ2-5, with D perhaps TRBD1 or TRBD2 (5 bases each). Germline CDR1 is SQVTM and CDR2 is ANQGSEA. V was cut by 6 bases and J by 5 bases, with 13 bases left in between. CDR3 size: 12 residues. The CDR3 DNA sequence: TGCAGCGTCCGAGGGGCTAGGGAGACCCAGTACTTC. Translating gives CSVRGARETQYF.

There are many counts of this clonotype. CDR3 region: CASSYDRRNTEAFF. CDR3 nucleotide sequence: TGTGCCAGCAGTTACGACAGGAGGAACACTGAAGCTTTCTTT. The rearrangement uses TRBV6-5 and TRBJ1-1, with D perhaps matching TRBD1 (6 bases). Trimming stripped 2 bases from V and 1 base from J, with 8 bases between. The CDR3 has 14 amino acids. Germline V CDR1 and CDR2: MNHEY, SVGAGI.